This T cell receptor (beta chain) was captured by sequencing in a study of CD8 T cells in ankylosing spondylitis. Regarding the study as a whole: One TCR beta motif, made up of about 8 highly homologous variants, appeared characteristic of ankylosing spondylitis blood. Reactive arthritis synovial fluid and blood previously showed some of these motif variants. The study looked at matched synovial fluid samples from ankylosing spondylitis patients. Disease-linked clones were reported to be significantly enriched there.

Looked up from germline, CDR1 is KGHSH and CDR2 is LQKENI. V was clipped by 4 bases and J by 1 base; unmatched bases: 3. The CDR3 is made up of 14 amino acids. For TCR beta, libraries came from quantitative 5'-RACE with molecular barcodes. One entry per CDR3 protein results from TCRdb running MiXCR on the 5' RACE reads. The sample yields about 100,000 distinct CDR3 sequences, about 25% seen once. This clonotype has at least ten counts. No antigen is known for it. This sequence originates from a male donor with ankylosing spondylitis. The chain employs TRBV18 and TRBJ2-5; 7 nucleotides match TRBD1. Sequenced input: synovial fluid, either unsorted or a sorted T cell fraction (not recorded which). The CDR3 DNA follows: TGTGCCAGCTCACTTGGGACAGTCCAAGAGACCCAGTACTTC. Translation: CASSLGTVQETQYF.